The T cell receptor beta chain described here comes from a study of PD-L1 blockade in urothelial cancer (dated by TCRdb to between 2016 and 2019). Broadly, across the study: Every patient began therapy in the mid-2010s and was given atezolizumab 1,200 mg intravenously every 3 weeks. Durable clinical benefit was defined as a progression-free survival longer than 6 months, and TCR features were additionally tested against progression-free survival and overall survival. Blood samples gave median yields of approximately 130,000 T cells and 80,000 to 90,000 unique TCRs, along with a median clonality of about 0.084. About 90% of the roughly 29 patients were identified as males with urothelial cancer of bladder origin, and a prior smoking history was reported by 18 of 29 patients. Approximately 30 patients had pretreatment blood TCR-seq, about 25 had at least one posttreatment blood collection, and about 25 had tumor TCR-seq. An exploratory multi-omic analysis was conducted of the somatic, immune and clinical correlates of response to PD-L1 blockade with atezolizumab in urothelial cancer. Whole exome sequencing and RNA sequencing of pretreatment tumors were performed alongside TCR sequencing in the same patients. Durable clinical benefit was achieved by nine patients but not by the remaining 20. TCR sequencing covered pretreatment tumor samples and matched, serially collected peripheral blood taken before and after atezolizumab treatment. An ECOG performance status of 0 or 1 was recorded for the patients, and 0 to 3 prior chemotherapy regimens had been received by the patients. Blood samples were analyzed at two time points: 3 weeks after treatment start (second dose) and 6 weeks after treatment start.

Synthetic TCR analog templates were spiked into each PCR to estimate absolute template abundance from read counts. TCRbeta CDR3 regions were amplified from genomic DNA with bias-controlled V and J gene primers using the immunoSEQ assay. Rearranged TCRbeta segments were sequenced at approximately 20X coverage. As for how the authors treated the data: Clustering was used to correct sequencing errors, and CDR3s were annotated against IMGT so that V, D and J genes could be assigned. Downstream analyses used only productive TCRbeta rearrangements, leaving out any out-of-frame or stop-codon sequences. Clonality was calculated as one minus the Shannon entropy normalized by the log of the number of unique productive sequences. Fisher's exact test with Benjamini-Hochberg correction, at a threshold of adjusted p below 0.01, was used to find clones that differed between time points or between blood and tumor. Drawn from immuneACCESS, this table holds only the in-frame rearrangements with V and J called that TCRdb kept. Clones are partly lost; checked studies trace under half to an unresolved V gene and leave the rest unexplained. The V and J calls and clone size come from that table; D and trimming were worked out from the DNA. The sample profile shows about 72,000 clones; more than 75% of them were found once. In total, the top ten clones hold 15% of the sample.

According to the study, the label for this sample's time point signals: pretreatment peripheral blood. The cohort comprised approximately 30 patients with locally advanced or metastatic urothelial carcinoma treated at Memorial Sloan Kettering on a trial protocol. Peripheral blood mononuclear cells were collected pretreatment and during treatment, with between 1 and 8 total time points per patient. The Qiagen DNeasy Blood extraction kit was used to purify genomic DNA from total PBMCs and tumor samples. PBMCs were collected pretreatment and during treatment, and were isolated and stored as previously described. A remark on this clone: The antigen it binds to is not known. No much larger clone is present one base from it, and per-base qualities are unavailable.

The CDR1 and CDR2 encoded by the germline V gene are MDHEN and SYDVKM. V loses 3 bases of germline sequence and J loses 3 bases, and the interval between the two ends is 15 bases. Measured from the cysteine to the phenylalanine, the CDR3 is 15 residues long. The CDR3 DNA has 45 bases and is translated from base 1. General findings and caveats noted by the study authors: At 3 weeks after the start of treatment, tumor-associated TCR clones in peripheral blood had expanded more in patients with durable benefit (n of about 21, p = 0.022). A pretreatment peripheral blood TCR clonality below the median was linked to improved progression-free and overall survival. Small sample size (n ≈ 29) and many exploratory analyses mean the results are intended to be hypothesis-generating.

The material sequenced was PBMCs, taken around atezolizumab (anti-PD-L1) treatment. The sequence was collected from a man aged 55-75 years with urothelial cancer. The chain couples TRBV28 to TRBJ2-7; a tentative D match to TRBD2 spans 7 bases. The bases read TGTGCCAGCAGTTTGGGCGGGGGCCCATACTACGAGCAGTACTTC. This encodes CASSLGGGPYYEQYF.